The 15 T cell receptor beta chains reported below all come from one sample, sequenced in a study of shared clonotypes between healthy human individuals. Profiling relied on immunoSEQ multiplex PCR, and the TCRdb table lists in-frame clones only, not all of them. The profile shows 600,000 to 750,000 clones, about two thirds of them singletons. Material for sequencing was memory CD4+ T cells sorted from blood. The subset here: CD45RA-negative fraction. These receptors were taken from a woman in her 30s in good health.

The chain joins TRBV5-1 to TRBJ2-3; 16 positions match TRBD2. V shed 4 bases and J 1 base; nucleotides not matched to a gene: 9. The CDR3 runs 19 residues. Germline lookup yields CDR1 SGHRS and CDR2 YFSETQ. Written as DNA, the CDR3 is TGCGCCAGCAGCCCAGTAGGGACTAGCGGGAGGGCCGGCACAGATACGCAGTATTTT. Translated, it gives CASSPVGTSGRAGTDTQYF.

V is TRBV18 and J is TRBJ1-5; 7 bases fit TRBD1. CDR1 is KGHSH and CDR2 is LQKENI in the germline V gene. Germline trimming cut 5 bases from V and 3 bases from J; bases unmatched to any gene: 10. The CDR3 has 16 amino acids. The CDR3 DNA is TGTGCCAGCTCAGGTACGACAGGGAGCTTCAATCAGCCCCAGCATTTT. It is translated as CASSGTTGSFNQPQHF.

In this sample, this clone turned up a few times. The chain employs TRBV5-1 and TRBJ2-7; 8 bases fit TRBD2. CDR3 length: 14 amino acids. Germline CDR1 is SGHRS and CDR2 is YFSETQ. J lost 6 bases, V lost 4 bases, and 9 bases had no gene match. The CDR3 nucleotides are TGCGCCAGCAGCCGGGAGGGGAGAGGGGCCGAGCAGTACTTC. This translates into CASSREGRGAEQYF.

This clone was found once. The chain links TRBV28 to TRBJ1-2; D uncertain. Germline CDR1 MDHEN, CDR2 SYDVKM. Trimming shortened V by 2 bases and J by 2 bases, and 12 bases separated the two germline ends. CDR3 length equals 15 residues. The CDR3, as DNA: TGTGCCAGCAGTTTACTGGCGGCCGGGAACTATGGCTACACCTTC. As protein: CASSLLAAGNYGYTF.

Details on this clone: The same CDR3 is also encoded by other DNA sequences in this sample. The chain employs TRBV5-1 and TRBJ1-4; 8 bases line up with TRBD1. This CDR3 spans 13 amino acids. The V segment lost 5 bases and the J segment 6 bases; nucleotides outside the gene matches: 3. Looked up from germline, CDR1 is SGHRS and CDR2 is YFSETQ. The CDR3 DNA sequence: TGCGCCAGCAGAACAGGGGGTTATGAAAAACTGTTTTTT. Translation gives CASRTGGYEKLFF. Looking up the rest from reference TRBV5-1 and TRBJ1-4 gives the full variable domain: KAGVTQTPRYLIKTRGQQVTLSCSPISGHRSVSWYQQTPGQGLQFLFEYFSETQRNKGNFPGRFSGRQFSNSRSEMNVSTLELGDSALYLCASRTGGYEKLFFGSGTQLSVL.

The chain links TRBV18 to TRBJ2-3; D is perhaps TRBD1 (7 bases). Germline V CDR1 and CDR2: KGHSH, LQKENI. CDR3 size: 16 residues. V lost 3 bases to trimming and J lost 1 base, with 14 bases between them. CDR3 sequence reads: CASSPPGGTGTDTQYF. In nucleotides, the CDR3 is TGTGCCAGCTCACCCCCGGGCGGGACAGGCACAGATACGCAGTATTTT.

Worth noting for this clone: In the same sample, other DNA sequences code for this CDR3. The chain links TRBV28 to TRBJ2-7; TRBD1 aligns across 11 bases. Germline V gene sequence: CDR1 MDHEN, CDR2 SYDVKM. J gave up 7 bases and V 2 bases, and 4 bases lay outside the gene matches. There are 14 residues in the CDR3. The CDR3 here is CASSLGGQGGEQYF. The DNA of the CDR3 is TGTGCCAGCAGTTTAGGGGGACAGGGGGGAGAGCAGTACTTC.

The genes are TRBV5-1 and TRBJ2-7; D could derive from TRBD1 or TRBD2 (6 bases each). The CDR3 has 14 amino acids. V lost 5 bases to trimming and J lost 3 bases, with 15 bases between them. In germline, CDR1 is SGHRS, CDR2 YFSETQ. The CDR3 DNA is TGCGCCAGCAGACAGGGACTGGGAAACTACGAGCAGTACTTC. Amino acids: CASRQGLGNYEQYF. The whole variable domain, filled in from reference TRBV5-1 and TRBJ2-7, reads KAGVTQTPRYLIKTRGQQVTLSCSPISGHRSVSWYQQTPGQGLQFLFEYFSETQRNKGNFPGRFSGRQFSNSRSEMNVSTLELGDSALYLCASRQGLGNYEQYFGPGTRLTVT.

The J gene is TRBJ2-1, the V gene TRBV5-1; 7 positions match TRBD2. V trimming: 4 bases; J trimming: 3 bases; junction bases outside the gene matches: 7. The CDR3 contains 15 residues. Germline V gene lookup returns CDR1 SGHRS and CDR2 YFSETQ. As DNA, the CDR3 is TGCGCCAGCAGCCGAGCGTCGGGAGGCTACAATGAGCAGTTCTTC. Protein product: CASSRASGGYNEQFF.

The rearrangement uses TRBV2 and TRBJ2-3; D possibly corresponds to TRBD2 (6 bases). The CDR3 has 17 amino acids. The V and J ends lost 3 bases and 1 base respectively, with 17 bases between them. Germline V lookup: CDR1 SNHLY, CDR2 FYNNEI. The CDR3: CASSDSRGGPGTDTQYF. CDR3 coding DNA: TGTGCCAGCAGTGACTCCCGGGGAGGCCCGGGCACAGATACGCAGTATTTT. Combining the CDR3 with reference TRBV2 and TRBJ2-3 gives the whole variable domain EPEVTQTPSHQVTQMGQEVILRCVPISNHLYFYWYRQILGQKVEFLVSFYNNEISEKSEIFDDQFSVERPDGSNFTLKIRSTKLEDSAMYFCASSDSRGGPGTDTQYFGPGTRLTVL.

This chain connects TRBV7-9 to TRBJ1-5, with TRBD1 matching over 8 bases. Per the germline V gene, CDR1 is SEHNR and CDR2 is FQNEAQ (reference sequence). The CDR3 runs to 15 residues. Trimming cost V 3 bases and J 5 bases; bases outside gene matches: 6. CDR3 bases: TGTGCCAGCAGCTTGGCCGGGACAGGCTATCAGCCCCAGCATTTT. It yields the protein CASSLAGTGYQPQHF.

The V and J genes are TRBV28 and TRBJ2-7; 10 positions agree with TRBD1. CDR3 size: 13 residues. V shed 10 bases, J shed 6 bases, and the junction held 9 bases outside the gene matches. CDR1 and CDR2 (germline): MDHEN, SYDVKM. For the CDR3, the DNA is TGTGCCACCCAGGGACAGGGGATCGGCGAGCAGTACTTC. Translating it yields CATQGQGIGEQYF.

This chain uses TRBV5-1 with TRBJ2-5, with D possibly TRBD2 on 6 matching bases. This CDR3 is 16 amino acids long. Deletions cut 3 bases from V and 1 base from J, with 16 bases between. Germline CDR1 is SGHRS and CDR2 is YFSETQ. The CDR3 spells CASSSQWRASQETQYF. The CDR3 coding sequence is TGCGCCAGCAGCTCCCAGTGGAGGGCGAGCCAAGAGACCCAGTACTTC.

This clone was detected once. V is TRBV5-1 and J is TRBJ2-5; the D gene is possibly TRBD2 (5 bases). Trimming shortened V by 1 base and J by 3 bases, and 7 bases separated the two germline ends. The CDR3 loop spans 13 amino acids. CDR1 SGHRS and CDR2 YFSETQ come from the germline V gene. The CDR3 DNA reads TGCGCCAGCAGCTTGTTCGGGGAAGAGACCCAGTACTTC. Translated: CASSLFGEETQYF.

Remarks on this clone: A much larger clone lies a single base off, so this may be a read error. At the DNA level, this CDR3 is encoded by other sequences in the same sample as well. The chain joins TRBV28 to TRBJ1-3, with unresolved D. CDR3 length: 12 amino acids. V dropped 3 bases and J dropped 2 bases, with 2 bases sitting between them. Germline CDR1 reads MDHEN; CDR2 reads SYDVKM. In DNA form, the CDR3 reads TGTGCCAGCAGTTTTACTGGAAACACCATATATTTT. Translation gives CASSFTGNTIYF.